Listed below are T cell receptor beta chains from one sample, sequenced in a study of shared clonotypes between healthy human individuals. Only in-frame clones appear in the TCRdb table, and some are missing; sequencing was by immunoSEQ multiplex PCR. The sample includes roughly 650,000 clones, approximately 96% of them seen just once. Material for sequencing was naive CD8+ T cells sorted from blood. Receptor source: a woman in her thirties in good health. CDR3s include the opening cysteine and the closing phenylalanine or tryptophan. The size field is filled for only some rows; it gives once, few, many or a size class.

v_call clone_size cdr3_aa
TRBV14 - CASSPVSHRLTDTQYF
TRBV27 - CASSLASGTSGSREFF
TRBV5-6 - CASSLAGQVSYNEQFF
TRBV5-6 - CASSLGTTYEQYF
TRBV11-2 - CASSLAQGLGGEQFF
TRBV18 - CASSPEGLAGVFQYF
TRBV6-5 once CASSFGTGEKEKLFF
TRBV29-1 - CSVEAEGAYEQYF
TRBV13 - CASSQTTGDTNYGYTF
TRBV4-1 - CASSQENRAYEQYF
TRBV25-1 - CASSPSGTGYQPQHF
TRBV7-2 - CASSPVSPGGELFF
TRBV7-9 once CASSSPTGDYYNEQFF
TRBV19 - CASTPGRGGSGTGELFF
TRBV27 - CASSPPPAPLDTQYF
TRBV6-1 - CASRGTRSGYTF
TRBV11-1 - CASSSAGIEQYF
TRBV6-1 - CASSEGMGAGGLSYEQYF
TRBV7-9 - CASSSGQSYNEQFF
TRBV2 - CATPGTGGASEGYTF
TRBV2 - CASSKPHRETGHTSGNTIYF
TRBV28 - CASRGQGSQPQHF
TRBV4-1 - CASSGIGEETQYF
TRBV11-2 - CASSAAGTEQFF
TRBV2 - CASSGSHEQFF
TRBV27 - CASSATGHEQYF
TRBV10-2 - CASSPVDRVYGYTF
TRBV7-6 - CASSLSPSYEQYF
TRBV11-2 - CASSPGQGDYEQYF
TRBV28 - CASSSRGAEQFF
TRBV2 - CASERTGGADTGNTIYF
TRBV19 - CASSIDLEAGGPGETQYF
TRBV5-8 - CASSLRLVSETQYF
TRBV27 - CASSLLGTGYEQYF
TRBV5-1 - CASSPGRAGQETQYF
TRBV5-4 - CASTPGGSPSYGYTF
TRBV4-1 - CASSQREGKRGLNSYEQYF
TRBV19 - CASSIWTGDEQYF
TRBV25-1 - CASSDWTGGYEKLFF
TRBV9 - CASSVEAGGMNTEAFF
TRBV7-2 - CASSLDRDSNEQYF
TRBV27 once CASTPGTGHGYTF
TRBV7-6 - CASSGRDPDNEQFF
TRBV4-1 - CASSQAGAYEQYF
TRBV11-2 - CASSSYTESGSYEQYF
TRBV7-9 few CASSSDSKRDTIYF
TRBV9 - CASAEAGGPSGELFF